This TCR beta chain originates from a study of beta chain features in type 1 diabetes. Findings and caveats of the study: Comparison showed that naive, central memory and Treg TCRB repertoires appeared more similar among patients than among healthy donors. Moderately but significantly shorter TCRB CDR3s were found in Type 1 diabetes patients in all four CD4+ subsets.

This clone was detected once. Antigen: not known. The CDR3 is made up of 16 amino acids. V trimming: 0 bases; J trimming: 3 bases; junction bases outside the gene matches: 5. Germline V CDR1 and CDR2: MNHEY, SVGAGI. Sorting with CD45RO/CCR7/CD25/CD127/CD95/CD27 yielded naive, central memory, regulatory and stem-like memory CD4+ cells. As every portion of the isolated RNA was reverse transcribed, the sequencing read expressed TCRB transcripts. The repertoire was sequenced with immunoSEQ multiplex PCR; TCRdb's copy has only in-frame clones and lacks some. The sample includes fewer than 70,000 clones, about 60% seen only once; the top ten take 0.25% to 0.35%.

The J gene is TRBJ2-5, the V gene TRBV6-5, with 9 bases aligning to TRBD2. The clonotype originates from a woman between 25 and 40 years old with type 1 diabetes. Sequencing was done on a sample of stem cell memory CD4+ T cells from blood. CDR3 in amino acids: CASSYSSGSMEETQYF. The CDR3 region has the DNA TGTGCCAGCAGTTACTCTAGCGGGAGTATGGAAGAGACCCAGTACTTC.